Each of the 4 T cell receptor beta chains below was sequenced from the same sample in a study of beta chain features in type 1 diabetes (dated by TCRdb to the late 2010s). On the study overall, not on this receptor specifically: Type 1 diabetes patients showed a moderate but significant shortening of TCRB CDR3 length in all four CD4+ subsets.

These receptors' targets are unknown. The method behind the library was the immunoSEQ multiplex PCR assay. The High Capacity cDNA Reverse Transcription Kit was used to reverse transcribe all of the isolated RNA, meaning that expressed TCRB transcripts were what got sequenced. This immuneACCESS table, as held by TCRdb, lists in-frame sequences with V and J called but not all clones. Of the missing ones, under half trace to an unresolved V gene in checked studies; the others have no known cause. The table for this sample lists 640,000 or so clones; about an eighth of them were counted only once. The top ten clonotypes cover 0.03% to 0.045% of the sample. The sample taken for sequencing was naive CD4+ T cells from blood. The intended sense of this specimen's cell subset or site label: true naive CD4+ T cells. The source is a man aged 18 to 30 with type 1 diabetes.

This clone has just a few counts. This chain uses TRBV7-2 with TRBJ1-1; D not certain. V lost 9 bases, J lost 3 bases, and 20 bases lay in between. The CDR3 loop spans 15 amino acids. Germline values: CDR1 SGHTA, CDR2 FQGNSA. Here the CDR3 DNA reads TGTGCCAGTGGCGGGGAGGGCTTTCAATACACTGAAGCTTTCTTT. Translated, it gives CASGGEGFQYTEAFF. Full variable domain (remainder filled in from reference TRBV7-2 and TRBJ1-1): GAGVSQSPSNKVTEKGKDVELRCDPISGHTALYWYRQSLGQGLEFLIYFQGNSAPDKSGLPSDRFSAERTGGSVSTLTIQRTQQEDSAVYLCASGGEGFQYTEAFFGQGTRLTVV.

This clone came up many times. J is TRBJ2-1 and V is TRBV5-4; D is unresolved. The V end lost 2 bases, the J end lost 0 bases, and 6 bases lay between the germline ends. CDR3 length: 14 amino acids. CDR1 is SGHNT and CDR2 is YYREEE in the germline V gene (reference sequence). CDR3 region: CASSFTSSYNEQFF. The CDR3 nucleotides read TGTGCCAGCAGCTTTACGAGCTCCTACAATGAGCAGTTCTTC.

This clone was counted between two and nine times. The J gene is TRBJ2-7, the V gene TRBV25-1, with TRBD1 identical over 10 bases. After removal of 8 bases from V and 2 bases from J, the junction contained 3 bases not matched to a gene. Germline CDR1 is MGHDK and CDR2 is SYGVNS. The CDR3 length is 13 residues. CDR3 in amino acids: CASAGTGAYEQYF. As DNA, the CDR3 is TGTGCCAGCGCCGGGACAGGGGCCTACGAGCAGTACTTC.

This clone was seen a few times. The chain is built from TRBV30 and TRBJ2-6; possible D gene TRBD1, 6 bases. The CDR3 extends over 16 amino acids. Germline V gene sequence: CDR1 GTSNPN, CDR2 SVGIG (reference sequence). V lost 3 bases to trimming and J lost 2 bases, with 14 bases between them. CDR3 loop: CAWSRTRGPGANVLTF. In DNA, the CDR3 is TGTGCCTGGAGCCGTACCAGGGGACCTGGGGCCAACGTCCTGACTTTC.